The 23 T cell receptor beta chains in this list originate from one sample, sequenced in a study of blood T cell repertoires in COVID-19. TCRdb's table, derived via immunoSEQ multiplex PCR, lists solely in-frame clones and lacks some. The sample has around 58,000 clones, approximately 85% seen once. Sequences were obtained from peripheral blood. Every receptor here comes from a human donor in a cohort sampled during active COVID-19.

This chain uses TRBV12-5 with TRBJ1-1; TRBD1 aligns across 7 bases. Germline CDR1 is LGHNT and CDR2 is FRNRAP. There are 14 residues in the CDR3. Germline trimming cut 1 base from V and 8 bases from J; bases unmatched to any gene: 7. The CDR3 coding sequence is TGTGCTAGTGGTTTGGGAGACAGGGTTTCGGAAGCTTTCTTT. It encodes CASGLGDRVSEAFF.

This clone occurred once. The chain uses TRBV5-4 and TRBJ2-2; the match to TRBD2 covers 12 bases. The germline gives CDR1 SGHNT, CDR2 YYREEE (reference sequence). V shed 4 bases and J 3 bases; nucleotides not matched to a gene: 4. The CDR3 length is 16 residues. CDR3 in amino acids: CASSPPSGGDTGELFF. The CDR3 bases are TGTGCCAGCAGCCCTCCTAGCGGGGGGGACACCGGGGAGCTGTTTTTT. The whole variable domain, remainder taken from reference TRBV5-4 and TRBJ2-2, is ETGVTQSPTHLIKTRGQQVTLRCSSQSGHNTVSWYQQALGQGPQFIFQYYREEENGRGNFPPRFSGLQFPNYSSELNVNALELDDSALYLCASSPPSGGDTGELFFGEGSRLTVL.

The gene calls are TRBV7-9 and TRBJ1-4, with TRBD1 as a possible D gene (5 bases). The CDR3 runs 16 residues. CDR1 and CDR2 (germline): SEHNR, FQNEAQ (reference sequence). The germline V and J ends were trimmed by 5 bases and 8 bases, with 21 bases remaining between them. The CDR3 DNA follows: TGTGCCAGCAGCGGGACTCGAGGTGGGGCTTGGGAAAAACTGTTTTTT. It is translated as CASSGTRGGAWEKLFF.

Here the CDR3 reads CSVPGLHGYTF. CDR3 coding DNA: TGCAGCGTTCCAGGTTTGCATGGCTACACCTTC. The chain combines TRBV29-1 with TRBJ1-2, with D unresolved. The CDR3 has 11 amino acids. The V end was cut by 5 bases, the J end by 6 bases, with 10 bases between. Germline CDR1 and CDR2: SQVTM and ANQGSEA.

The rearrangement joins TRBV7-9 to TRBJ1-6; TRBD1 might be the D (5 bases). The length of the CDR3 is 17 residues. V lost 1 base to trimming and J lost 4 bases, with 14 bases between them. The germline gives CDR1 SEHNR, CDR2 FQNEAQ (reference sequence). CDR3 coding DNA: TGTGCCAGCAGCTTAGTGGGGGGGACCCGGTATAATTCACCCCTCCACTTT. Translated: CASSLVGGTRYNSPLHF.

The chain joins TRBV4-1 to TRBJ1-2; D perhaps matches TRBD1 (5 bases). The V and J ends lost 3 bases and 1 base respectively, with 21 bases between them. CDR1 is MGHRA and CDR2 is YSYEKL in the germline V gene. The CDR3 spans 18 residues. The DNA of the CDR3 is TGCGCCAGCAGCCAGCCGAACAGTGGGGGGTTGGATAACTATGGCTACACCTTC. Its translation: CASSQPNSGGLDNYGYTF.

The chain uses TRBV27 and TRBJ1-4; no firm D call. The CDR3 is made up of 14 amino acids. Between the trimmed V and J ends, which lost 1 base and 4 bases, there was a span of 7 bases. Germline V gene lookup returns CDR1 MNHEY and CDR2 SMNVEV (reference sequence). CDR3 sequence reads: CASSLWQDNEKLFF. The DNA of the CDR3 is TGTGCCAGCAGTTTATGGCAGGATAATGAAAAACTGTTTTTT.

V is TRBV19 and J is TRBJ2-7; TRBD2 agrees at 9 bases. Germline-derived CDR1 and CDR2 are LNHDA and SQIVND (reference sequence). V dropped 3 bases and J dropped 2; count of bases not matched to a gene: 2. The CDR3 totals 14 residues. The CDR3 here is CASSMASGAYEQYF. CDR3 nucleotide sequence: TGTGCCAGTAGTATGGCTAGCGGGGCCTACGAGCAGTACTTC.

The chain links TRBV25-1 to TRBJ1-2, with 8 bases lining up with TRBD1. The CDR3 spans 13 residues. Per germline, CDR1 MGHDK and CDR2 SYGVNS. V was pared by 6 bases and J by 7 bases, with 7 bases of the junction left unmatched. DNA for the CDR3: TGTGCCAGCAGGGGGACAGGAGAAGGTGGCTACACCTTC. Its protein is CASRGTGEGGYTF.

This chain uses TRBV30 with TRBJ2-1; 7 nucleotides match TRBD2. Germline V gene sequence: CDR1 GTSNPN, CDR2 SVGIG (reference sequence). V shed 2 bases and J 5 bases; nucleotides not matched to a gene: 3. The CDR3 contains 13 residues. The CDR3 bases are TGTGCCTGGAGTAAGCGGGGCCACAATGAGCAGTTCTTC. Encoded protein: CAWSKRGHNEQFF.

The V gene is TRBV5-1, the J gene TRBJ2-2; TRBD1 agrees at 9 bases. CDR1 and CDR2 (germline): SGHRS, YFSETQ. Unmatched junction bases numbered 7, after V lost 0 bases and J lost 7 bases. The CDR3 runs 16 residues. Written as DNA, the CDR3 is TGCGCCAGCAGCTTGGACCAACAGGGGGCGGTCGGGGAGCTGTTTTTT. Translation: CASSLDQQGAVGELFF. The whole variable domain, remainder taken from reference TRBV5-1 and TRBJ2-2, is KAGVTQTPRYLIKTRGQQVTLSCSPISGHRSVSWYQQTPGQGLQFLFEYFSETQRNKGNFPGRFSGRQFSNSRSEMNVSTLELGDSALYLCASSLDQQGAVGELFFGEGSRLTVL.

This chain connects TRBV9 to TRBJ2-1; a possible D gene is TRBD2 (6 bases). The germline V and J ends were trimmed by 1 base and 4 bases, with 12 bases remaining between them. This CDR3 comprises 15 residues. Germline lookup yields CDR1 SGDLS and CDR2 YYNGEE. DNA for the CDR3: TGTGCCAGCAGCGTACTGGCGGGGCCTTACAATGAGCAGTTCTTC. Translated, it gives CASSVLAGPYNEQFF.

The chain is built from TRBV18 and TRBJ2-2, with 10 bases fitting TRBD2. CDR3 length: 15 amino acids. Trimming cost V 3 bases and J 5 bases; bases outside gene matches: 3. Per germline, CDR1 KGHSH and CDR2 LQKENI. The chain's CDR3 is CASSPPSGGTGELFF. Here the CDR3 DNA reads TGTGCCAGCTCACCTCCTAGCGGGGGAACCGGGGAGCTGTTTTTT.

The chain recombines TRBV5-6 with TRBJ2-7, with 11 bases that match TRBD2. Per germline, CDR1 SGHDT and CDR2 YYEEEE. This CDR3 region has 15 residues. Trimming at V came to 4 bases and at J to 2 bases, leaving 5 bases not matched to a gene. CDR3 coding DNA: TGTGCCAGCAGCCCGAGGGGACTAGCGGCCTACGAGCAGTACTTC. Translated: CASSPRGLAAYEQYF.

The V and J genes are TRBV5-1 and TRBJ2-4, with D possibly TRBD1 on 7 matching bases. The CDR3 spans 14 residues. Trimming removed 1 base at V and 7 bases at J, with 12 bases between. The germline CDR1 and CDR2 sequences are SGHRS and YFSETQ. The CDR3, as DNA: TGCGCCAGCAGCTTGAACAGGGGAGGCAACATTCAGTACTTC. Encoded protein: CASSLNRGGNIQYF.

The rearrangement uses TRBV3-1 (or the pseudogene TRBV3-2) and TRBJ2-3; 9 bases are a match to TRBD2. This CDR3 region has 18 residues. Unmatched junction bases numbered 16, after V lost 3 bases and J lost 6 bases. CDR1 is LGHDT and CDR2 is YNNKEL in the germline V gene (reference sequence). The CDR3 region has the DNA TGTGCCAGCAGCCAGGCTCTGATGGCGGGGGGGCGAGGGGATACGCAGTATTTT. This translates into CASSQALMAGGRGDTQYF.

This clone was picked up one time. This chain joins TRBV6-5 and TRBJ1-2; 9 bases match TRBD1. From germline, CDR1 is MNHEY and CDR2 SVGAGI. This CDR3 is built from 15 residues. Germline trimming cut 2 bases from V and 4 bases from J; bases unmatched to any gene: 5. DNA for the CDR3: TGTGCCAGCAGTTACGCGGACAGGGGAGGCTATGGCTACACCTTC. This codes for CASSYADRGGYGYTF.

J is TRBJ2-1 and V is TRBV13, with 9 positions matching TRBD2. Trimming at V came to 4 bases and at J to 11 bases, leaving 15 bases not matched to a gene. Germline CDR1 and CDR2: PRHDT and FYEKMQ (reference sequence). The CDR3 contains 16 residues. CDR3 DNA sequence: TGTGCCAGCAGCTCCCGGACTAGCGTAGCTTCAATGAAGCAGTTCTTC. Residues: CASSSRTSVASMKQFF.

This clone was observed a single time. The genes are TRBV29-1 and TRBJ2-2, with D possibly TRBD1 on 5 matching bases. Germline CDR1 reads SQVTM; CDR2 reads ANQGSEA. The ends were cut back, 6 bases at V and 1 base at J, with 9 bases in the middle. The CDR3 sequence is 13 residues long. The CDR3 spells CSVPTGNTGELFF. The CDR3 DNA reads TGCAGCGTACCAACAGGGAACACCGGGGAGCTGTTTTTT.

CDR3 bases: TGTGCCAGCAGCTTAGATCAGTCCCGGGATGAGCAGTTCTTC. The encoded protein is CASSLDQSRDEQFF. The chain links TRBV11-3 to TRBJ2-1, with D unresolved. Germline V gene sequence: CDR1 SGHNT, CDR2 YENEEA. V was pared by 0 bases and J by 8 bases, with 11 bases between. The CDR3 sequence is 14 residues long.

This clone was recorded only once. The chain carries TRBV7-2 and TRBJ1-4, with TRBD1 matching over 9 bases. CDR3 length: 14 amino acids. The V and J ends lost 4 bases and 8 bases, in that order; junction bases with no gene match: 5. Germline loops: CDR1 SGHTA, CDR2 FQGNSA. DNA for the CDR3: TGTGCCAGCAGCTCACGACAGGGGGGCGAAAAACTGTTTTTT. This codes for CASSSRQGGEKLFF.

The table lists this clone with many counts. The gene calls are TRBV27 and TRBJ1-1; TRBD1 matches at 9 bases. The CDR3 sequence is 15 residues long. The J segment lost 0 bases and the V segment lost 4 bases, leaving 3 bases of the junction unmatched. Germline V gene lookup returns CDR1 MNHEY and CDR2 SMNVEV (reference sequence). CDR3 protein: CASSWGQGLNTEAFF. CDR3 nucleotide sequence: TGTGCCAGCAGTTGGGGACAGGGATTGAACACTGAAGCTTTCTTT.

V usage is TRBV9 and J usage is TRBJ2-1, with TRBD2 matching 11 bases. Germline V gene data show CDR1 as SGDLS and CDR2 as YYNGEE. V shed 0 bases and J 2 bases; nucleotides not matched to a gene: 7. This CDR3 region has 18 residues. The CDR3 nucleotides are TGTGCCAGCAGCGTAGGGTTAGCGGGGGGGCTACCCTACAATGAGCAGTTCTTC. Protein sequence: CASSVGLAGGLPYNEQFF.